This T cell receptor (beta chain) was sequenced for a study of CD8+ T cells in alopecia areata. Study in general: Each of the treated patients was given oral tofacitinib, 5 to 10 mg twice daily, for moderate-to-severe alopecia areata. The tofacitinib course ran for 6 to 18 months and was followed by 6 months off drug.

Findings and limits, study-wide: Possibly because of HLA-related factors, TCR sharing was less clear across patients than in mice.

Alopecia areata patients provided lesional scalp punch biopsies and peripheral blood, both collected for the study. Looked up from germline, CDR1 is SGHRS and CDR2 is YFSETQ. The CDR3 runs 14 residues. The V and J ends lost 2 bases and 2 bases respectively, with 9 bases between them. Extracted RNA was reverse transcribed, and the resulting cDNA served as sequencing template. The assay was immunoSEQ multiplex PCR, and TCRdb's table has in-frame clones only and misses some. The sample has approximately 140,000 clones, 80% to 90% seen once. In regard to this clone: Its antigen is as yet unknown. Other DNA sequences from this sample encode an identical CDR3 as well.

Here the sequenced sample was CD8+ T cells sorted from blood, taken at week 0. This clonotype originated in a human donor with alopecia areata. The chain couples TRBV5-1 to TRBJ2-3; no clear D gene. CDR3 amino acids: CASSLEGPTDTQYF. DNA of the CDR3: TGCGCCAGCAGCTTAGAAGGGCCCACAGATACGCAGTATTTT.